This T cell receptor beta chain was captured in a study of blood T cell repertoires in COVID-19. Background on the study: Specimens from acute and convalescent COVID-19 originated in the United States, Italy and Spain. Sources were T cells, B-cell-depleted T cells, or PBMCs; the material itself was cDNA or gDNA.

This clone was recorded once. Authors' processing steps: It was from reference gene primer amplification that nucleated cell counts were estimated. Data came from immunoSEQ multiplex PCR; TCRdb stores just in-frame clones and leaves some out. Clone size and V and J calls were adopted from that table, with D and trimming inferred from the DNA. The data hold approximately 230,000 clones, with just over 85% observed a single time. Clinical histories supplied by participants themselves formed the basis of cohort assignment. In germline, CDR1 is LGHDT, CDR2 YNNKEL (reference sequence). CDR3 length equals 13 residues. V was trimmed by 5 bases and J by 0 bases, leaving 7 bases between them.

This clonotype was obtained from a man between 35 and 55 years old who had recovered from COVID-19. Sequenced input: PBMCs or T cells enriched from blood (not recorded which). The chain recombines TRBV3-1 (or the pseudogene TRBV3-2) with TRBJ1-1; D uncertain. The CDR3 DNA follows: TGTGCCAGCAGCGCTACGGTGAACACTGAAGCTTTCTTT. It yields the protein CASSATVNTEAFF.